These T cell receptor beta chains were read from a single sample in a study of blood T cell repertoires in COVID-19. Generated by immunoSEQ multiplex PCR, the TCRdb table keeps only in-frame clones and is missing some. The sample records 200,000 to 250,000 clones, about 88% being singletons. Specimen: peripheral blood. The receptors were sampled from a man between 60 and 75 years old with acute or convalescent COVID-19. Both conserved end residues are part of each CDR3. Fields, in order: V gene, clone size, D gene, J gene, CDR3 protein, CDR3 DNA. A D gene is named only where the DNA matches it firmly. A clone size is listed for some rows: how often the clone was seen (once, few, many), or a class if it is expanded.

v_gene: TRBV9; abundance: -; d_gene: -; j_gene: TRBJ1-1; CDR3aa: CASSVGHGGETEAFF; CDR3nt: TGTGCCAGCAGCGTAGGACACGGTGGTGAAACTGAAGCTTTCTTT
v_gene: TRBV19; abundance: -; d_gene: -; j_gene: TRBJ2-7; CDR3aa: CASSTGALGEQYF; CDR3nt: TGTGCCAGTAGTACAGGGGCCCTGGGCGAGCAGTACTTC
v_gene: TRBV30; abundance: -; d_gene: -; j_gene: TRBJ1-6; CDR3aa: CAWSVLTVGRGSPLHF; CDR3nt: TGTGCCTGGAGTGTACTAACAGTTGGTCGGGGTTCACCCCTCCACTTT
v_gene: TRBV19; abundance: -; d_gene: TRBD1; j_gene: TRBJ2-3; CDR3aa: CASSSRTGGNGDTQYF; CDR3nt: TGTGCCAGTAGTTCCAGGACAGGGGGCAATGGAGATACGCAGTATTTT
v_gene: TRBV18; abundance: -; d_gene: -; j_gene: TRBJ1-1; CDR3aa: CASSPRTGQNTEAFF; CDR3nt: TGTGCCAGCTCACCACGGACGGGACAGAACACTGAAGCTTTCTTT
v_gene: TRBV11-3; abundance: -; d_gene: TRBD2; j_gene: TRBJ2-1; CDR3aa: CASSSRGAGGYNEQFF; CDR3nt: TGTGCCAGCAGCTCCCGCGGGGCGGGGGGATACAATGAGCAGTTCTTC
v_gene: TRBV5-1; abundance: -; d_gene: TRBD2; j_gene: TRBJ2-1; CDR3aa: CASRSGTSFGEQFF; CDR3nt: TGCGCCAGCAGATCCGGGACTAGCTTTGGTGAGCAGTTCTTC
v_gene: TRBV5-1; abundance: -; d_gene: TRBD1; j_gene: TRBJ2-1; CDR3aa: CASSLGWDRYNEQFF; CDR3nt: TGCGCCAGCAGCTTGGGCTGGGACAGATACAATGAGCAGTTCTTC
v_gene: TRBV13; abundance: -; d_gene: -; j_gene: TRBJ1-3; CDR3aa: CASSLVSASGNTIYF; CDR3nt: TGTGCCAGCAGCTTAGTTTCCGCGTCTGGAAACACCATATATTTT
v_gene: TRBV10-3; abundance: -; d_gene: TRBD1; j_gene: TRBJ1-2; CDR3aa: CAISETRDREPYGYTF; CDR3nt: TGTGCCATCAGTGAGACCCGAGACAGGGAACCCTATGGCTACACCTTC
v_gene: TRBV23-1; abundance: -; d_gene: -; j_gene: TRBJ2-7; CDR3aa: CASSKTVHYEQYF; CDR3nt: TGCGCCAGCAGTAAGACAGTGCACTACGAGCAGTACTTC
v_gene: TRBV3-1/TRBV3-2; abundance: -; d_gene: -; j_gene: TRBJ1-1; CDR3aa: CASSATKNTEPFF; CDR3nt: TGTGCCAGCAGCGCTACTAAGAACACTGAACCCTTCTTT
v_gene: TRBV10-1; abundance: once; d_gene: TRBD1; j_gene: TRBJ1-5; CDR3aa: CASSWGQEDQPQHF; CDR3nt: TGCGCCAGCAGCTGGGGACAGGAGGATCAGCCCCAGCATTTT
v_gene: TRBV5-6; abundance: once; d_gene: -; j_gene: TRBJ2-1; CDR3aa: CASSLAFTGTNEQFF; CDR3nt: TGTGCCAGCAGCTTGGCCTTTACAGGGACAAATGAGCAGTTCTTC
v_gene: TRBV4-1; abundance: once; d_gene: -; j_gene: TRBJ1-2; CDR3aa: CASSQGPLLGYTF; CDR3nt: TGCGCCAGCAGCCAAGGTCCCCTCCTTGGCTACACCTTC
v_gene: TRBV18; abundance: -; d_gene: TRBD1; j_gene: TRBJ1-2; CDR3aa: CASSRQGNNGYTF; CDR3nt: TGTGCCAGCTCACGACAGGGTAACAATGGCTACACCTTC
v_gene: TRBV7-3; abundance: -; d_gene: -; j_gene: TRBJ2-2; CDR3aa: CASSPDGTGELFF; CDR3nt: TGTGCCAGCAGCCCAGATGGCACCGGGGAGCTGTTTTTT
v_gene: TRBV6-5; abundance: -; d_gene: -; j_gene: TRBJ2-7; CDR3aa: CASSPSPYEQYF; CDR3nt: TGTGCCAGCAGCCCCTCCCCCTACGAGCAGTACTTC
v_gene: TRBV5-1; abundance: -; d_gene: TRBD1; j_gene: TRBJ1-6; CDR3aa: CASSSGQSNSPLHF; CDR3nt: TGCGCCAGCAGCTCGGGACAGAGTAATTCACCCCTCCACTTT
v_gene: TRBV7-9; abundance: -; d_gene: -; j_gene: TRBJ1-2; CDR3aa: CASSLDFRGDYGYTF; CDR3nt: TGTGCCAGCAGCTTAGACTTCCGCGGGGACTATGGCTACACCTTC
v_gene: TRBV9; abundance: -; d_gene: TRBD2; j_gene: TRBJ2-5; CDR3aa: CASSVGLAVDQETQYF; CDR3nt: TGTGCCAGCAGCGTAGGGCTAGCGGTGGATCAAGAGACCCAGTACTTC
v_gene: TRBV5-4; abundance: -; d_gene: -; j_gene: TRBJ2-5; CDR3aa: CASSPVSTPETQYF; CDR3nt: TGTGCCAGCAGCCCGGTATCGACTCCAGAGACCCAGTACTTC
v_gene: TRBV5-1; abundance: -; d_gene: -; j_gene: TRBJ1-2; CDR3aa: CASSLAGTGGGYTF; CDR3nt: TGCGCCAGCAGCTTGGCCGGGACCGGAGGGGGCTACACCTTC
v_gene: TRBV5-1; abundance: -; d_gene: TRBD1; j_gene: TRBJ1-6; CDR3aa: CASSLEQGSSPLHF; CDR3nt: TGCGCCAGCAGCTTGGAACAGGGGAGTTCACCCCTCCACTTT
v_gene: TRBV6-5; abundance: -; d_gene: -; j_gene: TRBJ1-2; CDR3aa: CASSYSNQGFSYGYTF; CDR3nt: TGTGCCAGCAGTTACTCGAATCAGGGTTTTTCCTATGGCTACACCTTC
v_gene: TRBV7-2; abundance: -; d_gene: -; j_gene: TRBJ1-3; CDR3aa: CASSLSPYSGNTIYF; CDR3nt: TGTGCCAGCAGCCTCAGTCCTTACTCTGGAAACACCATATATTTT
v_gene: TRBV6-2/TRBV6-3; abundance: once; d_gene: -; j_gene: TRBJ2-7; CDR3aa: CASSYSRQNRDPSYEQYF; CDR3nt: TGTGCCAGCAGTTACTCCCGACAGAACAGGGATCCCTCCTACGAGCAGTACTTC
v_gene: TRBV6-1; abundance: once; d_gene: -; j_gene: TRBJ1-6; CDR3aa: CASSEGRALRSPLHF; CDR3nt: TGTGCCAGCAGTGAAGGCAGGGCGCTACGTTCACCCCTCCACTTT
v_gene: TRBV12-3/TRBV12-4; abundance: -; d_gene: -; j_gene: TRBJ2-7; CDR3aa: CASSSALFYEQYF; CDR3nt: TGTGCCAGCAGTTCCGCTCTATTCTACGAGCAGTACTTC
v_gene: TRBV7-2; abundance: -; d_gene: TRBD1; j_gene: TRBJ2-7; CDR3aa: CASSLSQDRGLNEQYF; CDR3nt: TGTGCCAGCAGCTTATCCCAGGACAGGGGGCTGAACGAGCAGTACTTC
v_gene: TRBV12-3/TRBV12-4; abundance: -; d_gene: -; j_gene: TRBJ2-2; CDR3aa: CASSPSGELFF; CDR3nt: TGTGCCAGCAGCCCCTCCGGGGAGCTGTTTTTT
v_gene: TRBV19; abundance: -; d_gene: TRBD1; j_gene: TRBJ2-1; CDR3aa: CASSIYGTGRNEQFF; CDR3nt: TGTGCCAGTAGTATTTACGGGACAGGAAGGAATGAGCAGTTCTTC
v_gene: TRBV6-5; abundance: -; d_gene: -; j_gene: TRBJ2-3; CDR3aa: CAGSGRGRTDTQYF; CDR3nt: TGTGCCGGGTCGGGCAGGGGCCGCACAGATACGCAGTATTTT
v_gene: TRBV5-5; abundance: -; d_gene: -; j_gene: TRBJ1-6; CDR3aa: CASSFIGDSPLHF; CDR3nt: TGTGCCAGCAGCTTCATCGGGGATTCACCCCTCCACTTT
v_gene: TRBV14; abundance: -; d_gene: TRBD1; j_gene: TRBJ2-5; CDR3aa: CASSQSAGQALRETQYF; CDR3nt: TGTGCCAGCAGCCAGAGCGCGGGACAGGCCCTGAGGGAGACCCAGTACTTC
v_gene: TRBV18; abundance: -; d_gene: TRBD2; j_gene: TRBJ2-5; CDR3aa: CASSLTGTSTQETQYF; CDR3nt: TGTGCCAGCTCACTGACCGGGACTAGCACCCAAGAGACCCAGTACTTC
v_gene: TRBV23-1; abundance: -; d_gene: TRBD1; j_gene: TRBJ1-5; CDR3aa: CASSQSTGPYSNQPQHF; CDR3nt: TGCGCCAGCAGTCAATCGACAGGGCCCTATAGCAATCAGCCCCAGCATTTT
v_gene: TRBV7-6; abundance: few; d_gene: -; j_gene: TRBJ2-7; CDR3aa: CASSLVDIHEQYF; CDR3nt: TGTGCCAGCAGCTTAGTCGACATCCACGAGCAGTACTTC
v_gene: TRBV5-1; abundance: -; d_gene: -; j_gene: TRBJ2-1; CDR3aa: CASSLETGWYNEQFF; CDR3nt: TGCGCCAGCAGCTTGGAAACAGGGTGGTACAATGAGCAGTTCTTC
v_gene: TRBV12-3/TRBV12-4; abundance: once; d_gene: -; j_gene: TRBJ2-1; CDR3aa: CASSPRLDWQFF; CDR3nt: TGTGCCAGCAGTCCTCGACTAGACTGGCAGTTCTTC
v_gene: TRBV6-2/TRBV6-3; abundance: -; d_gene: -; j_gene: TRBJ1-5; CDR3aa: CASSVRTGNQPQHF; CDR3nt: TGTGCCAGCAGTGTACGGACAGGCAATCAGCCCCAGCATTTT
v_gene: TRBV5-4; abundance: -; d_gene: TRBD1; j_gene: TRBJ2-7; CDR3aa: CASSTGTGISYEQYF; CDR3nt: TGTGCCAGCAGCACTGGGACAGGTATCTCCTACGAGCAGTACTTC
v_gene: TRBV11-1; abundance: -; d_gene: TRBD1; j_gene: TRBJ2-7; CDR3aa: CASSSSDRGIYEQYF; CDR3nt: TGTGCCAGCAGCTCGTCGGACAGGGGGATCTACGAGCAGTACTTC
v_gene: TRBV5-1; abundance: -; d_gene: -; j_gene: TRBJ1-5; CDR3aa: CASSLGGISNQPQHF; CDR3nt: TGCGCCAGCAGCTTGGGCGGTATAAGCAATCAGCCCCAGCATTTT
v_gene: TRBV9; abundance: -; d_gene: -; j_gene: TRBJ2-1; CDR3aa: CASSVEGGSTYNEQFF; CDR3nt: TGTGCCAGCAGCGTAGAGGGGGGGAGCACTTACAATGAGCAGTTCTTC
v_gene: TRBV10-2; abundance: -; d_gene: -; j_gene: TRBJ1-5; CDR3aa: CASTGYNQPQHF; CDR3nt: TGCGCCAGTACAGGTTACAATCAGCCCCAGCATTTT
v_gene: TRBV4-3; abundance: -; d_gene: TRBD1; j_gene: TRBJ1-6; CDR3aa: CASSQRTGSNSPLHF; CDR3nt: TGCGCCAGCAGCCAAAGGACAGGGAGCAATTCACCCCTCCACTTT
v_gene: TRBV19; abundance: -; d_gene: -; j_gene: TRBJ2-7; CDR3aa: CASSISAGAYEQYF; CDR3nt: TGTGCCAGTAGTATATCGGCAGGGGCCTACGAGCAGTACTTC
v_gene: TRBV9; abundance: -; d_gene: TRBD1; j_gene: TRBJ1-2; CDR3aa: CASSVDVGQGNYGYTF; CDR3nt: TGTGCCAGCAGCGTAGACGTAGGACAGGGGAACTATGGCTACACCTTC
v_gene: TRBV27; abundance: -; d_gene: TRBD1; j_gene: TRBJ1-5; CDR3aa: CASSSGTDSNQPQHF; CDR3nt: TGTGCCAGCAGTTCGGGGACAGATAGCAATCAGCCCCAGCATTTT
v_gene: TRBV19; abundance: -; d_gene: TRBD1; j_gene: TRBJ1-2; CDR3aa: CASSIVSRTGVYGYTF; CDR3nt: TGTGCCAGTAGTATAGTTTCGCGGACAGGAGTCTATGGCTACACCTTC
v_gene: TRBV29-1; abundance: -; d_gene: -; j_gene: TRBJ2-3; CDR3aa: CSALGATDTQYF; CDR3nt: TGCAGCGCACTTGGGGCCACAGATACGCAGTATTTT
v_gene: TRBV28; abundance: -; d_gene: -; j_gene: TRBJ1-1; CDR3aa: CASSRLTDTEAFF; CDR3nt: TGTGCCAGCAGTCGGCTGACAGACACTGAAGCTTTCTTT